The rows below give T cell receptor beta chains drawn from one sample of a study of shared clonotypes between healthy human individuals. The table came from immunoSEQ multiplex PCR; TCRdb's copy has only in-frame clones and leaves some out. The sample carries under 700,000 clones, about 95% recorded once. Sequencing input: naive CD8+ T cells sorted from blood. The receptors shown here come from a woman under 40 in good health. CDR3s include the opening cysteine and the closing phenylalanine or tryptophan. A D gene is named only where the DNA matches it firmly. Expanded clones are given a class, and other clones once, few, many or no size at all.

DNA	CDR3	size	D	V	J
TGTGCCAGTAGTATCGGGACAGGGGTTACCTATGGCTACACCTTC	CASSIGTGVTYGYTF	-	TRBD1	TRBV19	TRBJ1-2
TGTGCCAGCAGTGAACAGAACCACGAGCAGTACTTC	CASSEQNHEQYF	-	-	TRBV6-1	TRBJ2-7
TGCGCCAGCAGCAAGGATAACGATCCTGGGGAGCAGTACTTC	CASSKDNDPGEQYF	few	-	TRBV4-1	TRBJ2-7
TGTGCCAGCAGATTCGGACTAGCGGGCTCCTACAATGAGCAGTTCTTC	CASRFGLAGSYNEQFF	-	TRBD2	TRBV5-6	TRBJ2-1
TGTGCCAGCAGAGGGCTAGCGGGAGGGCCGGTCAATGAGCAGTTCTTC	CASRGLAGGPVNEQFF	-	TRBD2	TRBV2	TRBJ2-1
TGTGCCAGTAGCTCCGGGACAGGGGGCTACACCTTC	CASSSGTGGYTF	-	TRBD1	TRBV19	TRBJ1-2
TGTGCCAGCAGTTCCGTACAGGGCTCCTATAATTCACCCCTCCACTTT	CASSSVQGSYNSPLHF	-	-	TRBV28	TRBJ1-6
TGTGCCAGCAGAAAGGGAATAGTTCAGCCCCAGCATTTT	CASRKGIVQPQHF	-	-	TRBV6-1	TRBJ1-5
TGCAGCGTCCTGGGGCGGGAAAGGGAGCAGTACTTC	CSVLGREREQYF	-	-	TRBV29-1	TRBJ2-7
TGTGCCAGCAGCCCCGCGCGGGGGGCTAGCTCCTACGAGCAGTACTTC	CASSPARGASSYEQYF	-	TRBD2	TRBV4-2	TRBJ2-7
TGTGCCAGCAGTGAAGCGTGGGACAGGGGCTACGAGCAGTACTTC	CASSEAWDRGYEQYF	-	TRBD1	TRBV6-1	TRBJ2-7
TGCAGCGCCGCCACCCGGGCGGGCTACGAGCAGTACTTC	CSAATRAGYEQYF	-	-	TRBV29-1	TRBJ2-7
TGTGCCAGCAGTGAACAGTACCGGGGGCGGGAACGCTACGAGCAGTACTTC	CASSEQYRGRERYEQYF	once	-	TRBV25-1	TRBJ2-7
TGTGCCATCAGTGTGACAGGGAGGACTAATGAAAAACTGTTTTTT	CAISVTGRTNEKLFF	-	TRBD1	TRBV10-3	TRBJ1-4
TGTGCCAGCAGTTTATTGGGACAGTCCGAGACCCAGTACTTC	CASSLLGQSETQYF	-	TRBD1	TRBV27	TRBJ2-5
TGTGCCAGCAGCTTAGAGTCTTGGGTGGAGATGAACACTGAAGCTTTCTTT	CASSLESWVEMNTEAFF	-	-	TRBV11-2	TRBJ1-1
TGTGCCTGGGGACAGTTCTCCTACGAGCAGTACTTC	CAWGQFSYEQYF	-	-	TRBV30	TRBJ2-7
TGTGCCAGCAGTGAAGTTGGCAGTTCCTACGAGCAGTACTTC	CASSEVGSSYEQYF	-	-	TRBV6-1	TRBJ2-7
TGTGCCAGCAGCGCCGCTTGGGGGGGGCCCGAGCAGTACTTC	CASSAAWGGPEQYF	-	-	TRBV9	TRBJ2-7
TGTGCCAGCAGTGCCATTCGGGGGGACACAGATACGCAGTATTTT	CASSAIRGDTDTQYF	-	TRBD2	TRBV28	TRBJ2-3
TGTGCCAGCATCTCCGGGCTGACGCAGCAGTACTTC	CASISGLTQQYF	-	-	TRBV2	TRBJ2-7
TGTGCCAGCAGCGTAGAACCCCTAGGGGAAGATACGCAGTATTTT	CASSVEPLGEDTQYF	-	-	TRBV9	TRBJ2-3
TGTGCCAGCAGTCCCCGGACCGGGGATTTTTCGACAGATACGCAGTATTTT	CASSPRTGDFSTDTQYF	-	-	TRBV27	TRBJ2-3
TGTGCCAGCAGCTCGGAGACAGGGCCCTACGAGCAGTACTTC	CASSSETGPYEQYF	-	TRBD1	TRBV5-6	TRBJ2-7
TGTGCCAGCAGCTTATTCACCTACACAGATACGCAGTATTTT	CASSLFTYTDTQYF	-	-	TRBV7-9	TRBJ2-3
TGTGCCACCCGGGGTAGGGGAAGCTCCTATAATTCACCCCTCCACTTT	CATRGRGSSYNSPLHF	-	-	TRBV19	TRBJ1-6
TGCGCCAGCAGCCATCTCGGGGAAACTGAAGCTTTCTTT	CASSHLGETEAFF	once	-	TRBV4-1	TRBJ1-1
TGTGCCAGCAGCGAAACCGGGACAGGGATCCACGAGCAGTACTTC	CASSETGTGIHEQYF	-	TRBD1	TRBV9	TRBJ2-7
TGTGCCAGCAGCTTAGAAGGATCCTACGAGCAGTACTTC	CASSLEGSYEQYF	-	-	TRBV13	TRBJ2-7
TGTGCCACCAGCATCCTACAGGGCAGCGAGCAGTACTTC	CATSILQGSEQYF	-	-	TRBV15	TRBJ2-7
TGTGCCAGTAGTAACGGGAATCTAGCGGGTGAACTCTCCTACGAGCAGTACTTC	CASSNGNLAGELSYEQYF	-	TRBD2	TRBV19	TRBJ2-7
TGCAGTGCTAGAATGGTGGAGACCCAGTACTTC	CSARMVETQYF	-	-	TRBV20-1	TRBJ2-5
TGTGCCAGCAATTCAGCGGGAGGTCACGGGGAGCTGTTTTTT	CASNSAGGHGELFF	-	TRBD2	TRBV28	TRBJ2-2
TGTGCCAGCAGCTTGGGTAGCGGGAGATCAGATACGCAGTATTTT	CASSLGSGRSDTQYF	-	TRBD2	TRBV13	TRBJ2-3
TGTGCCAGCAGCTCAAGGACTAGTCGGTACAATGAGCAGTTCTTC	CASSSRTSRYNEQFF	-	TRBD2	TRBV5-6	TRBJ2-1
TGCGCCAGCAGCCCCCGGTTCGGGGCCAGGGATCAGCCCCAGCATTTT	CASSPRFGARDQPQHF	-	-	TRBV4-1	TRBJ1-5
TGTGCCAGCAGCGTAGATAGGACCCCCCCCTACAATGAGCAGTTCTTC	CASSVDRTPPYNEQFF	-	-	TRBV9	TRBJ2-1
TGTGCCAGCAGCTTAGGTGCTTCAGATACGCAGTATTTT	CASSLGASDTQYF	-	-	TRBV7-9	TRBJ2-3
TGTGCCAGCAGCTTTAACAGGGCCTACGAGCAGTACTTC	CASSFNRAYEQYF	-	-	TRBV7-8	TRBJ2-7
TGTGCCAGCACCTCAAGGACTACCTCCTACGAGCAGTACTTC	CASTSRTTSYEQYF	-	-	TRBV13	TRBJ2-7
TGTGCCAGCAGTACGCTTAGCGGGACGAGCTCCTACGAGCAGTACTTC	CASSTLSGTSSYEQYF	-	TRBD2	TRBV27	TRBJ2-7
TGTGCCAGCAGCTTAGATGCGGGACAGGGCCATCAGCCCCAGCATTTT	CASSLDAGQGHQPQHF	-	TRBD1	TRBV7-8	TRBJ1-5
TGTGCCAGCGGACAGTACACCGGGGAGCTGTTTTTT	CASGQYTGELFF	-	-	TRBV28	TRBJ2-2
TGCAGCGTTGAAGGGGGACAGGGGTTAGATTACGAGCAGTACTTC	CSVEGGQGLDYEQYF	-	TRBD1	TRBV29-1	TRBJ2-7
TGTGCCAGCATGATGGGGCTGAACACTGAAGCTTTCTTT	CASMMGLNTEAFF	-	-	TRBV2	TRBJ1-1
TGTGCCAGCAGCTTAGGGACTAGCCTACTAGCCAAAAACATTCAGTACTTC	CASSLGTSLLAKNIQYF	-	TRBD2	TRBV7-9	TRBJ2-4
TGTGCCAGCAGCTTAGGTCTACCGGGAGGAAGCAATGAGCAGTTCTTC	CASSLGLPGGSNEQFF	-	TRBD2	TRBV7-9	TRBJ2-1